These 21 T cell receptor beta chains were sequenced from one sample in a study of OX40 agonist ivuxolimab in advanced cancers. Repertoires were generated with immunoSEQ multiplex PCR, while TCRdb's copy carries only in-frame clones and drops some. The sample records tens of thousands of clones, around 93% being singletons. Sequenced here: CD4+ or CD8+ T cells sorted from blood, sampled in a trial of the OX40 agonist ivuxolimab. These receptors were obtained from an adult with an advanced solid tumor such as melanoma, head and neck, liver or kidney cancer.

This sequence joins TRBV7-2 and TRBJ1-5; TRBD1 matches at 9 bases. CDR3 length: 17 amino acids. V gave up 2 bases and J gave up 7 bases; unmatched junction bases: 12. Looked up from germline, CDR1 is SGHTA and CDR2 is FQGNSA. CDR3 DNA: TGTGCCAGCAGCTTAATCTTAGGGACAGGGACATTCCAGCCCCAGCATTTT. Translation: CASSLILGTGTFQPQHF.

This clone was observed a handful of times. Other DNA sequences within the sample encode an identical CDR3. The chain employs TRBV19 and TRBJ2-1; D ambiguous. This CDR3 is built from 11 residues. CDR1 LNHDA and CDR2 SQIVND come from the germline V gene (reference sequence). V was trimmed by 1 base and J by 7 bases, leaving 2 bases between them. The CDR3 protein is CASSIGNEQFF. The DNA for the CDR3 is TGTGCCAGTAGTATAGGGAATGAGCAGTTCTTC.

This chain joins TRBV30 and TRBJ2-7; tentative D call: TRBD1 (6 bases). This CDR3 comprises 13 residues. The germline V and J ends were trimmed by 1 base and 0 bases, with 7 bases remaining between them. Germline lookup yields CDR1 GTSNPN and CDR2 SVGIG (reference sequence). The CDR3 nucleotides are TGTGCCTGGAGTGGGGACAACTCCTACGAGCAGTACTTC. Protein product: CAWSGDNSYEQYF.

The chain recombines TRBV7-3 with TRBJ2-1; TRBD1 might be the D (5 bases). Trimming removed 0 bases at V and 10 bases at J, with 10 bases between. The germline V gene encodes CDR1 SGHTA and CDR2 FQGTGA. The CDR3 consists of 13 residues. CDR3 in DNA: TGTGCCAGCAGCTTAACGGCAGGGAACGAGCAGTTCTTC. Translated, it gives CASSLTAGNEQFF.

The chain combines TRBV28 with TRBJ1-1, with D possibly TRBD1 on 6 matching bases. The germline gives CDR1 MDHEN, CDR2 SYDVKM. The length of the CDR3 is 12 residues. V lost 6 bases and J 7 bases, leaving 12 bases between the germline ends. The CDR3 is CASSPRGNEAFF. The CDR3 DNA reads TGTGCCAGCAGCCCTAGGGGGAATGAAGCTTTCTTT.

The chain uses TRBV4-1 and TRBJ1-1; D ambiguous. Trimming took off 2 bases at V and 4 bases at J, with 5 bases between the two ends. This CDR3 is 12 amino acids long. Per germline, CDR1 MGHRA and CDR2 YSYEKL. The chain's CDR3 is CASSQPGTEAFF. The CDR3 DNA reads TGCGCCAGCAGCCAACCGGGCACTGAAGCTTTCTTT.

This chain's CDR3 is CATAPVAGGRETQYF. In nucleotides, the CDR3 is TGTGCCACAGCCCCCGTGGCGGGAGGGCGAGAGACCCAGTACTTC. V usage is TRBV7-6 and J usage is TRBJ2-5, with 9 bases that match TRBD2. The CDR3 spans 15 residues. The germline CDR1 and CDR2 sequences are SGHVS and FNYEAQ. V was pared by 10 bases and J by 4 bases, with 13 bases of the junction left unmatched.

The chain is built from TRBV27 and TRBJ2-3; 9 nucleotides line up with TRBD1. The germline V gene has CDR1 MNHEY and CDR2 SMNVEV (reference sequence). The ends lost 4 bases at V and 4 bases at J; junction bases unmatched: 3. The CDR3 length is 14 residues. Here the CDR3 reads CASSSGQGPDTQYF. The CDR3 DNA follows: TGTGCCAGCAGTTCGGGACAGGGCCCAGATACGCAGTATTTT.

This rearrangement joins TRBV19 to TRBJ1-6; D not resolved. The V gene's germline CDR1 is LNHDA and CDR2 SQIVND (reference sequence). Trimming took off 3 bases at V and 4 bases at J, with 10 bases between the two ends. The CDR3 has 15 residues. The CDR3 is CASSIGEGYNSPLHF. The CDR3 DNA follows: TGTGCCAGTAGTATTGGGGAAGGGTATAATTCACCCCTCCACTTT.

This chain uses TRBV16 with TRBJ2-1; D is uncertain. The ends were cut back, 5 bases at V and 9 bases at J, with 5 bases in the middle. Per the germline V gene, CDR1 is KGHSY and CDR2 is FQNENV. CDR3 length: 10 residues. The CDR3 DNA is TGTGCCAGCAGCATGGGTGAGCAGTTCTTC. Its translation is CASSMGEQFF.

CDR3 amino acids: CASSDGTYNEQFF. CDR3 nucleotides: TGTGCCAGCAGTGACGGAACCTACAATGAGCAGTTCTTC. V usage is TRBV2 and J usage is TRBJ2-1; D gene uncertain. Germline lookup yields CDR1 SNHLY and CDR2 FYNNEI. This CDR3 comprises 13 residues. The ends were cut back, 3 bases at V and 2 bases at J, with 5 bases in the middle.

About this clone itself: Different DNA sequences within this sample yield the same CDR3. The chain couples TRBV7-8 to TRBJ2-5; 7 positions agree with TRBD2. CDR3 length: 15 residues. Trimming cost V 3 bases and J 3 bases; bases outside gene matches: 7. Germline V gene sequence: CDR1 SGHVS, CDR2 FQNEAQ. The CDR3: CASSFLPSGKETQYF. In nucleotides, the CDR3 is TGTGCCAGCAGCTTCCTGCCTAGCGGAAAAGAGACCCAGTACTTC.

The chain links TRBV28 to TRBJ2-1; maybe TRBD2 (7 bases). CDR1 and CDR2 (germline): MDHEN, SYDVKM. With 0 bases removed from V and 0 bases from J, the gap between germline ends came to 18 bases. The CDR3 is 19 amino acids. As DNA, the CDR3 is TGTGCCAGCAGTTTATGGGGAGGGGGTGCGGCGAGCTCCTACAATGAGCAGTTCTTC. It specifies CASSLWGGGAASSYNEQFF. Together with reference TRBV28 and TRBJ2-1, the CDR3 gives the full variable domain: DVKVTQSSRYLVKRTGEKVFLECVQDMDHENMFWYRQDPGLGLRLIYFSYDVKMKEKGDIPEGYSVSREKKERFSLILESASTNQTSMYLCASSLWGGGAASSYNEQFFGPGTRLTVL.

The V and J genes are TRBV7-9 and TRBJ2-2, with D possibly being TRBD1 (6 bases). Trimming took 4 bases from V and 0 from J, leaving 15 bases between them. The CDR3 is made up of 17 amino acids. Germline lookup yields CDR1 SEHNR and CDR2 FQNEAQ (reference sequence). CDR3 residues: CASSSLSDRTNTGELFF. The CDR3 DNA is TGTGCCAGCAGCTCCCTGAGCGACAGGACGAACACCGGGGAGCTGTTTTTT.

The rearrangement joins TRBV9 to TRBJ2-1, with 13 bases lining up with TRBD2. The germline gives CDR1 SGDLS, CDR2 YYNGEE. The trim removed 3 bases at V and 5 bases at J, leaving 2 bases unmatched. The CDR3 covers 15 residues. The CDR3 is CASSALAGGHNEQFF. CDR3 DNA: TGTGCCAGCAGCGCACTAGCGGGAGGGCACAATGAGCAGTTCTTC.

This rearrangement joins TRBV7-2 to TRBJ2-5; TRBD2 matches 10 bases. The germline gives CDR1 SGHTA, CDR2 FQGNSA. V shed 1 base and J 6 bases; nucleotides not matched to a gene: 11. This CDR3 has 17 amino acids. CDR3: CASSLEVAGGHSQTQYF. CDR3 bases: TGTGCCAGCAGCTTAGAGGTAGCGGGGGGCCACTCGCAGACCCAGTACTTC. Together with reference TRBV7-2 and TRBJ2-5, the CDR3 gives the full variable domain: GAGVSQSPSNKVTEKGKDVELRCDPISGHTALYWYRQSLGQGLEFLIYFQGNSAPDKSGLPSDRFSAERTGGSVSTLTIQRTQQEDSAVYLCASSLEVAGGHSQTQYFGPGTRLLVL.

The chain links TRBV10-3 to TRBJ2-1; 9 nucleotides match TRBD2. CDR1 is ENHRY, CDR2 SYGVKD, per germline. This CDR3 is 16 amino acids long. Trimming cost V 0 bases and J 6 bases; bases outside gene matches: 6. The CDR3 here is CAISESVIAGANEQFF. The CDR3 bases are TGTGCCATCAGTGAGTCGGTAATAGCGGGGGCCAATGAGCAGTTCTTC.

CDR3 coding DNA: TGCGCCAGCAGCGCAATGCCTGGCTCCTACGAGCAGTACGTC. It codes for CASSAMPGSYEQYV. The chain is built from TRBV5-1 and TRBJ2-7; D is ambiguous. CDR1 and CDR2 (germline): SGHRS, YFSETQ. The ends were cut back, 4 bases at V and 0 bases at J, with 11 bases in the middle. The CDR3 has 14 amino acids.

The CDR3 DNA reads TGTGCCAGCAGCCCTAACACCGGGGAGCTGTTTTTT. The encoded protein is CASSPNTGELFF. J is TRBJ2-2 and V is TRBV9, with D uncertain. Germline values: CDR1 SGDLS, CDR2 YYNGEE. CDR3 length: 12 residues. V shed 4 bases and J shed 2 bases, with 3 bases lying between them.

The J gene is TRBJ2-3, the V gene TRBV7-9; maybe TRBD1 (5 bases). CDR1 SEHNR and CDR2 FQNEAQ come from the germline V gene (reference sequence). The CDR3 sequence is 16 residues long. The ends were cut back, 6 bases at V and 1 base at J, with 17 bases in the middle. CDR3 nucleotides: TGTGCCAGCAGTCCGACCACAGGTCCCGGCACAGATACGCAGTATTTT. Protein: CASSPTTGPGTDTQYF. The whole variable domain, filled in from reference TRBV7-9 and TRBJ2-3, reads DTGVSQNPRHKITKRGQNVTFRCDPISEHNRLYWYRQTLGQGPEFLTYFQNEAQLEKSRLLSDRFSAERPKGSFSTLEIQRTEQGDSAMYLCASSPTTGPGTDTQYFGPGTRLTVL.

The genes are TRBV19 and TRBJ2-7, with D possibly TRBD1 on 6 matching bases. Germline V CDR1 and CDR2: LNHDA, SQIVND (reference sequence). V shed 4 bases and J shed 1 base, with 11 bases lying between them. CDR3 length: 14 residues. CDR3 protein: CASSTTGSSYEQYF. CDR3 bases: TGTGCCAGTAGTACCACAGGGTCATCCTACGAGCAGTACTTC.